This is a list of T cell receptor beta chains from one sample in a study of T cells after yellow fever vaccination. Via MiXCR, TCRdb re-called the 5' RACE reads, giving one row per CDR3 protein. The sample contains fewer than 400,000 distinct CDR3 sequences, roughly 6.2% of which appear only once. The sample consisted of PBMCs, taken 5 days after the yellow fever booster vaccination. The receptors come from a man in his thirties or forties who received the YFV17D yellow fever vaccine. CDR3s include the opening cysteine and the closing phenylalanine or tryptophan. The D gene is left open where the match is weak. Not every row has a clone size; where given, it reads once, few, many or a size class.

cdr3_nt: TGTGCCAGCAGTTTTGACCCAGAGGGGGAGACCCAGTACTTC
cdr3_aa: CASSFDPEGETQYF
d_call: -
clone_size: few
j_call: TRBJ2-5
v_call: TRBV12-3/TRBV12-4

cdr3_nt: TGTGCCATCAGTGAGCCGTCGAGGGGGATCTATGGCTACACCTTC
cdr3_aa: CAISEPSRGIYGYTF
d_call: -
clone_size: many
j_call: TRBJ1-2
v_call: TRBV10-3

cdr3_nt: TGTGCCAGCAGCTTGGTGGCCGCGCGGGGCTCCGAGCAGTACTTC
cdr3_aa: CASSLVAARGSEQYF
d_call: -
clone_size: few
j_call: TRBJ2-7
v_call: TRBV5-6

cdr3_nt: TGTGCCATCAGAGTGGGACAGACCGGGACTAGCGGAGTCGGGGATGAGCAGTTCTTC
cdr3_aa: CAIRVGQTGTSGVGDEQFF
d_call: TRBD2
clone_size: many
j_call: TRBJ2-1
v_call: TRBV10-3

cdr3_nt: TGTGCCAGCAGCCCAGGACACCAAGAGACCCAGTACTTC
cdr3_aa: CASSPGHQETQYF
d_call: -
clone_size: many
j_call: TRBJ2-5
v_call: TRBV11-2

cdr3_nt: TGTGCCAGCAAGGAGGGTTATGGTGATCAGCCCCAGCATTTT
cdr3_aa: CASKEGYGDQPQHF
d_call: -
clone_size: few
j_call: TRBJ1-5
v_call: TRBV6-1

cdr3_nt: TGTGCCACCAGTGACGTTGGGGCGACAGATACGCAGTATTTT
cdr3_aa: CATSDVGATDTQYF
d_call: -
clone_size: many
j_call: TRBJ2-3
v_call: TRBV24-1

cdr3_nt: TGCAGTGCGGCGGGCAGGATCTACGAGCAGTACTTC
cdr3_aa: CSAAGRIYEQYF
d_call: -
clone_size: few
j_call: TRBJ2-7
v_call: TRBV20-1

cdr3_nt: TGTGCCATCACCGAGTCGCAGGGAGGGCCGGGGAATGAGCAGTTCTTC
cdr3_aa: CAITESQGGPGNEQFF
d_call: TRBD2
clone_size: many
j_call: TRBJ2-1
v_call: TRBV10-3

cdr3_nt: TGCAGCGGAACAGGGTTTGGCACTGAAGCTTTCTTT
cdr3_aa: CSGTGFGTEAFF
d_call: -
clone_size: many
j_call: TRBJ1-1
v_call: TRBV29-1

cdr3_nt: TGCGCCAGCAGCTTTAGAGCTAGCGGGAGGAACGAGCAGTACTTC
cdr3_aa: CASSFRASGRNEQYF
d_call: TRBD2
clone_size: many
j_call: TRBJ2-7
v_call: TRBV5-1

cdr3_nt: TGTGCCAGCAGCTTATCCTCTGGTGGCCTACCAACGCAGTATTTT
cdr3_aa: CASSLSSGGLPTQYF
d_call: -
clone_size: few
j_call: TRBJ2-3
v_call: TRBV7-2

cdr3_nt: TGCGCCAGCAGCCAAGATGGGACTAGCGGGAGAGACAATGAGCAGTTCTTC
cdr3_aa: CASSQDGTSGRDNEQFF
d_call: TRBD2
clone_size: many
j_call: TRBJ2-1
v_call: TRBV4-3

cdr3_nt: TGTGCCATCAGTGACGTCATCGACAGGGGGGATTCACCCCTCCACTTT
cdr3_aa: CAISDVIDRGDSPLHF
d_call: TRBD1
clone_size: -
j_call: TRBJ1-6
v_call: TRBV10-3

cdr3_nt: TGTGCCAGCAGTAACAGGCTTAGCAATCAGCCCCAGCATTTT
cdr3_aa: CASSNRLSNQPQHF
d_call: -
clone_size: few
j_call: TRBJ1-5
v_call: TRBV7-2

cdr3_nt: TGTGCCAGCTCACCACCGGATCAGCCCCAGCATTTT
cdr3_aa: CASSPPDQPQHF
d_call: -
clone_size: many
j_call: TRBJ1-5
v_call: TRBV18

cdr3_nt: TGCAGCGGCAACAACAGGGTCACTGAAGCTTTCTTT
cdr3_aa: CSGNNRVTEAFF
d_call: -
clone_size: -
j_call: TRBJ1-1
v_call: TRBV29-1

cdr3_nt: TGTGCCACATCCGGGACAGGGGCTGACAATGAGCAGTTCTTC
cdr3_aa: CATSGTGADNEQFF
d_call: TRBD1
clone_size: -
j_call: TRBJ2-1
v_call: TRBV19

cdr3_nt: TGTGCCTGGAGCCCTCTTTTGGCGGGAGGTCACTCCTACGAGCAGTACTTC
cdr3_aa: CAWSPLLAGGHSYEQYF
d_call: TRBD2
clone_size: -
j_call: TRBJ2-7
v_call: TRBV30

cdr3_nt: TGTGCCAGCAGCTTAGAGGCCATGGGCACTGAAGCTTTCTTT
cdr3_aa: CASSLEAMGTEAFF
d_call: -
clone_size: few
j_call: TRBJ1-1
v_call: TRBV7-6

cdr3_nt: TGCGCCAGCAGCACGGTATCGGGCTCCTACGAGCAGTACTTC
cdr3_aa: CASSTVSGSYEQYF
d_call: -
clone_size: -
j_call: TRBJ2-7
v_call: TRBV5-1

cdr3_nt: TGTGCCAGCAGCCCGTGGGAGGACGGAGATCAAGAGACCCAGTACTTC
cdr3_aa: CASSPWEDGDQETQYF
d_call: -
clone_size: -
j_call: TRBJ2-5
v_call: TRBV3-1

cdr3_nt: TGCGCCAGCAGCCAGACCTACACAGATACGCAGTATTTT
cdr3_aa: CASSQTYTDTQYF
d_call: -
clone_size: few
j_call: TRBJ2-3
v_call: TRBV4-3

cdr3_nt: TGCAGTGCTAGGGGGACTAGCGGGAGGAATGAGCAGTTCTTC
cdr3_aa: CSARGTSGRNEQFF
d_call: TRBD2
clone_size: few
j_call: TRBJ2-1
v_call: TRBV20-1

cdr3_nt: TGTGCCAGCAGCCCGCACTACAGGGAGTATTCCTATGGCTACACCTTC
cdr3_aa: CASSPHYREYSYGYTF
d_call: -
clone_size: -
j_call: TRBJ1-2
v_call: TRBV7-4

cdr3_nt: TGCAGCGTCAGAGATAAGGGACTATCGGCAGGAAACACCATATATTTT
cdr3_aa: CSVRDKGLSAGNTIYF
d_call: -
clone_size: -
j_call: TRBJ1-3
v_call: TRBV29-1

cdr3_nt: TGTGCCAGCTCACCACCGACAGGGGTAGAGACCCAGTACTTC
cdr3_aa: CASSPPTGVETQYF
d_call: TRBD1
clone_size: -
j_call: TRBJ2-5
v_call: TRBV18

cdr3_nt: TGTGCCAGCACCCAAGGGGGGGGACTCCGGGCCTCAAATGAGCAGTTCTTC
cdr3_aa: CASTQGGGLRASNEQFF
d_call: -
clone_size: few
j_call: TRBJ2-1
v_call: TRBV6-2/TRBV6-3

cdr3_nt: TGTGCCAGCTCCCACAGGAGCCGCGAGGATACGCAGTATTTT
cdr3_aa: CASSHRSREDTQYF
d_call: -
clone_size: few
j_call: TRBJ2-3
v_call: TRBV18

cdr3_nt: TGTGCCAGCAGCCCAGACCACACCTCCTACGAGCAGTACTTC
cdr3_aa: CASSPDHTSYEQYF
d_call: -
clone_size: -
j_call: TRBJ2-7
v_call: TRBV3-1

cdr3_nt: TGTGCCAGTAGTACCCAACACGTCATCCAAGAGACCCAGTACTTC
cdr3_aa: CASSTQHVIQETQYF
d_call: -
clone_size: -
j_call: TRBJ2-5
v_call: TRBV19

cdr3_nt: TGTGCCAGCAGTAGAACCGGGACAGGGAGGACCGGGGAGCTGTTTTTT
cdr3_aa: CASSRTGTGRTGELFF
d_call: TRBD1
clone_size: many
j_call: TRBJ2-2
v_call: TRBV6-2/TRBV6-3

cdr3_nt: TGTGCCAGCAGCTCTTCCCCGGCAGGGGTAGAAGAGACCCAGTACTTC
cdr3_aa: CASSSSPAGVEETQYF
d_call: -
clone_size: -
j_call: TRBJ2-5
v_call: TRBV7-6

cdr3_nt: TGTGCCAGCCTTGGGGTAGTTATGGGCTACGAGCAGTACTTC
cdr3_aa: CASLGVVMGYEQYF
d_call: -
clone_size: few
j_call: TRBJ2-7
v_call: TRBV27

cdr3_nt: TGTGCCAGCAGCTCCAGTCGTAACAATGAGCAGTTCTTC
cdr3_aa: CASSSSRNNEQFF
d_call: -
clone_size: -
j_call: TRBJ2-1
v_call: TRBV7-8

cdr3_nt: TGTGCCAGCAGCTTAGGCGGACTAGCGTCCCAGAATAGGGAGACCCAGTACTTC
cdr3_aa: CASSLGGLASQNRETQYF
d_call: TRBD2
clone_size: few
j_call: TRBJ2-5
v_call: TRBV11-1

cdr3_nt: TGTGCCAGCAGTTTCCCGCTCCTTAGCGGGAGGGCAGCGGATACGCAGTATTTT
cdr3_aa: CASSFPLLSGRAADTQYF
d_call: TRBD2
clone_size: few
j_call: TRBJ2-3
v_call: TRBV28

cdr3_nt: TGTGCCATCAGTCCGGTCTTGGCCTACGAGCAGTACTTC
cdr3_aa: CAISPVLAYEQYF
d_call: -
clone_size: -
j_call: TRBJ2-7
v_call: TRBV10-3